The rows below give T cell receptor beta chains drawn from one sample of a study of T cells after yellow fever vaccination. TCRdb passed the 5' RACE reads through MiXCR, listing each CDR3 protein once. The table lists approximately 260,000 distinct CDR3 sequences, 10% to 15% of them singletons. The specimen was CD4+ T cells sorted from PBMCs, collected 45 days after the yellow fever booster vaccination. The receptors stem from a man aged 25-40 years who received the YFV17D yellow fever vaccine. CDR3s include the opening cysteine and the closing phenylalanine or tryptophan. A D gene is named only where the DNA matches it firmly. A row's size may be missing; if present it is once, few, many or a size class.

j_gene,v_gene,abundance,d_gene,CDR3nt,CDR3aa
TRBJ2-7,TRBV7-9,many,.,TGTGCCAGCAGCTTAGGAGCCACGGCTTCCTACGAGCAGTACTTC,CASSLGATASYEQYF
TRBJ2-7,TRBV30,few,TRBD1,TGTGCCTGGAGTGTAGCGGCAGGGGGCTACGAGCAGTACTTC,CAWSVAAGGYEQYF
TRBJ2-6,TRBV29-1,.,.,TGCAGTATATTACAGGGAAGCTCTGGGGCCAACGTCCTGACTTTC,CSILQGSSGANVLTF
TRBJ2-7,TRBV20-1,.,.,TGCAGTGCTATCGGTATATCCGCGGGCCGACAGGCCTACGAGCAGTACTTC,CSAIGISAGRQAYEQYF
TRBJ2-7,TRBV6-5,few,.,TGTGCCAGCAGTTACTCGATCCCCGGCAGGAGTGCGTACGAGCAGTACTTC,CASSYSIPGRSAYEQYF
TRBJ2-3,TRBV7-9,.,TRBD2,TGTGCCAGCAGCCCGGGGGTCGGGGGGAACACAGATACGCAGTATTTT,CASSPGVGGNTDTQYF
TRBJ2-5,TRBV20-1,few,.,TGCAGTGCTGCCGCCCAAATGAGGGGACAAGAGACCCAGTACTTC,CSAAAQMRGQETQYF
TRBJ2-2,TRBV27,few,TRBD2,TGTGCCAGCAGTTTAAGCCTAGCGGGGAGGTACGGGGAGCTGTTTTTT,CASSLSLAGRYGELFF
TRBJ2-1,TRBV5-1,many,.,TGCGCCAGCAGCTTGGGGCAGGGCTCCTACAATGAGCAGTTCTTC,CASSLGQGSYNEQFF
TRBJ2-3,TRBV29-1,.,.,TGCAGCGTTGGGTTGGGGGGCACAGATACGCAGTATTTT,CSVGLGGTDTQYF
TRBJ2-1,TRBV30,.,TRBD2,TGTGCCTCACAGGGACTAGCGGGAGTAGGGCAGTTCTTC,CASQGLAGVGQFF
TRBJ2-1,TRBV20-1,many,TRBD2,TGCAGTGCTCCTAGACTAGCGGGTCACACGACGGCCAATGAGCAGTTCTTC,CSAPRLAGHTTANEQFF
TRBJ2-5,TRBV5-1,.,TRBD2,TGCGCCAGCAGCTTGGAGAGTGGACTAGCGGGAGTGGAGACCCAGTACTTC,CASSLESGLAGVETQYF
TRBJ2-2,TRBV15,.,.,TGTGCCACCAGCAGAGACCCGGCTGCTCGGGAGCTGTTTTTT,CATSRDPAARELFF
TRBJ2-1,TRBV18,few,.,TGTGCCAGCTCCCTCAGCAGCCAATACAATGAGCAGTTCTTC,CASSLSSQYNEQFF
TRBJ2-5,TRBV11-2,.,.,TGTGCCAGCAGAACAAATCCGCAAGAGACCCAGTACTTC,CASRTNPQETQYF
TRBJ1-2,TRBV12-3/TRBV12-4,few,TRBD1,TGTGCCAGCAGTTTTCGGGACAGGGTCGCAGGCTACACCTTC,CASSFRDRVAGYTF